Below, 23 T cell receptor beta chains from the same sample are listed, as sequenced in a study of T cell changes during pregnancy in multiple sclerosis. Sequencing used immunoSEQ multiplex PCR; TCRdb keeps in-frame clones, though not all of them. The table has approximately 100,000 clones, approximately 91% seen once. The specimen was peripheral blood, collected after pregnancy. The receptors originated from a female donor with multiple sclerosis, enrolled in a pregnancy study.

DNA of the CDR3: TGTGCCAGCTCACCAGAAGCGGGGTGGGGAGAGACCCAGTACTTC. It specifies CASSPEAGWGETQYF. The chain couples TRBV18 to TRBJ2-5; 7 positions agree with TRBD2. CDR3 length: 15 residues. The germline V gene has CDR1 KGHSH and CDR2 LQKENI. The trim removed 2 bases at V and 4 bases at J, leaving 7 bases unmatched.

V usage is TRBV7-6 and J usage is TRBJ1-6; 7 bases map to TRBD1. CDR3 length: 18 amino acids. The V gene end was trimmed by 1 base and the J gene end by 2 bases; junction bases not matched to a gene: 8. Germline loops: CDR1 SGHVS, CDR2 FNYEAQ. CDR3 bases: TGTGCCAGCAGCTTAGATATACAGGGGTCGGCCTATAATTCACCCCTCCACTTT. This sequence encodes CASSLDIQGSAYNSPLHF.

The DNA for the CDR3 is TGTGCCAGTAGTATTTTCGAGCGTGAGTACAATGAGCAGTTCTTC. It specifies CASSIFEREYNEQFF. The rearrangement joins TRBV19 to TRBJ2-1, with no clear D. This CDR3 comprises 15 residues. CDR1 is LNHDA and CDR2 is SQIVND in the germline V gene (reference sequence). Trimming removed 3 bases from V and 4 bases from J, with 13 bases in between.

The rearrangement joins TRBV19 to TRBJ2-7; TRBD2 matches 11 bases. The germline V gene has CDR1 LNHDA and CDR2 SQIVND (reference sequence). The trim removed 5 bases at V and 2 bases at J, leaving 5 bases unmatched. This CDR3 is 15 amino acids long. The CDR3 DNA follows: TGTGCCAGTAGTCTGACTAGCGGGGAAACCTACGAGCAGTACTTC. Protein: CASSLTSGETYEQYF.

The gene calls are TRBV2 and TRBJ2-7, with D possibly TRBD2 on 5 matching bases. Germline-derived CDR1 and CDR2 are SNHLY and FYNNEI. Trimming removed 6 bases from V and 4 bases from J, with 10 bases in between. This CDR3 has 12 amino acids. The CDR3 DNA reads as TGTGCCAGCAGAGAGCTAGCTTACGAGCAGTACTTC. It is translated as CASRELAYEQYF.

This rearrangement joins TRBV5-1 to TRBJ1-6; 10 nucleotides agree with TRBD1. Germline V gives CDR1 SGHRS, CDR2 YFSETQ. V lost 3 bases and J lost 9; bases outside the gene matches: 6. The CDR3 length is 15 residues. The CDR3 is CASSSTGTGASPLHF. CDR3 bases: TGCGCCAGCAGCTCAACGGGGACAGGGGCTTCACCCCTCCACTTT.

The gene calls are TRBV27 and TRBJ1-5, with a tentative D call TRBD1 (5 bases). The germline V gene has CDR1 MNHEY and CDR2 SMNVEV (reference sequence). Trimming pared 3 bases from V and 3 bases from J, leaving 24 bases between. This CDR3 is 19 amino acids long. CDR3 sequence reads: CASSFSPGDRSIDNQPQHF. CDR3 sequence (DNA): TGTGCCAGCAGTTTCTCGCCGGGGGACCGAAGCATTGACAATCAGCCCCAGCATTTT.

This chain uses TRBV7-8 with TRBJ1-2, with D uncertain. The V gene's germline CDR1 is SGHVS and CDR2 FQNEAQ. This CDR3 comprises 13 residues. Trimming removed 5 bases at V and 8 bases at J, with 15 bases between. CDR3 nucleotide sequence: TGTGCCAGCAGCCCAGCTGGAGGGAGAGGCTACACCTTC. Amino acids: CASSPAGGRGYTF.

The sample holds one count of this clone. The chain carries TRBV27 and TRBJ1-4, with TRBD1 matching over 8 bases. The length of the CDR3 is 15 residues. The germline gives CDR1 MNHEY, CDR2 SMNVEV (reference sequence). V lost 5 bases and J lost 6; bases outside the gene matches: 8. This chain's CDR3 is CASSPQQGVYEKLFF. The CDR3 nucleotides are TGTGCCAGCAGTCCACAACAGGGGGTATATGAAAAACTGTTTTTT.

The chain links TRBV11-1 to TRBJ1-1; D is possibly TRBD1 (6 bases). The CDR3 runs to 14 residues. Germline CDR1 and CDR2: SGHAT and FQDESV (reference sequence). Trimming removed 3 bases from V and 1 base from J, with 9 bases in between. CDR3 amino acids: CASSFGGSNTEAFF. The CDR3, as DNA: TGTGCCAGCAGCTTTGGGGGCTCGAACACTGAAGCTTTCTTT.

The chain carries TRBV27 and TRBJ1-1, with D tentatively TRBD1 (6 bases). CDR3 length: 14 amino acids. In germline, CDR1 is MNHEY, CDR2 SMNVEV (reference sequence). Trimming shortened V by 5 bases and J by 3 bases, and 13 bases separated the two germline ends. CDR3 DNA sequence: TGTGCCAGCAGTACCCTAGGGGGTCACACTGAAGCTTTCTTT. Translated, it gives CASSTLGGHTEAFF.

The chain carries TRBV7-3 and TRBJ2-1; 9 bases match TRBD2. The V gene's germline CDR1 is SGHTA and CDR2 FQGTGA. This CDR3 is built from 15 residues. With V trimmed by 2 bases and J by 6 bases, 5 bases remained unmatched. The CDR3 DNA is TGTGCCAGCAGCTTACTAGCGGGACCCACCAATGAGCAGTTCTTC. This sequence encodes CASSLLAGPTNEQFF.

The V gene is TRBV18, the J gene TRBJ2-2; D gene ambiguous. The CDR3 has 13 amino acids. Germline-derived CDR1 and CDR2 are KGHSH and LQKENI. The germline V and J ends were trimmed by 5 bases and 6 bases, with 10 bases remaining between them. DNA of the CDR3: TGTGCCAGCTCAATCACAGTGGCCGGGGAGCTGTTTTTT. Its translation: CASSITVAGELFF.

The rearrangement uses TRBV7-9 and TRBJ1-2; perhaps TRBD1 as D (5 bases). Trimming stripped 1 base from V and 8 bases from J, with 11 bases between. The CDR3 runs to 13 residues. The V gene's germline CDR1 is SEHNR and CDR2 FQNEAQ (reference sequence). CDR3 residues: CASSLGGAQGYTF. The DNA of the CDR3 is TGTGCCAGCAGCTTAGGCGGGGCGCAGGGCTACACCTTC.

The chain has TRBV6-1 and TRBJ2-7; the D is unclear. The CDR3 loop spans 14 amino acids. V lost 4 bases to trimming and J lost 1 base, with 11 bases between them. Germline CDR1 reads MNHNS; CDR2 reads SASEGT. The CDR3 loop is CASSGLGRSYEQYF. Written as DNA, the CDR3 is TGTGCCAGCAGTGGATTGGGCAGGTCCTACGAGCAGTACTTC.

The J gene is TRBJ2-2, the V gene TRBV6-1, with 8 bases identical to TRBD2. The trim removed 2 bases at V and 6 bases at J, leaving 23 bases unmatched. This CDR3 comprises 21 residues. Germline V CDR1 and CDR2: MNHNS, SASEGT. CDR3 amino acids: CASSEMAGGTTGGHFSGELFF. In nucleotides, the CDR3 is TGTGCCAGCAGTGAAATGGCGGGAGGAACAACGGGGGGGCATTTTTCCGGGGAGCTGTTTTTT.

The chain has TRBV5-1 and TRBJ2-3; TRBD1 is a possible D gene (5 bases). The germline gives CDR1 SGHRS, CDR2 YFSETQ. This CDR3 is built from 15 residues. V lost 2 bases and J lost 0, with 10 bases in between. The CDR3 DNA is TGCGCCAGCAGCTTTAAGGGGTCTAGCACAGATACGCAGTATTTT. Protein sequence: CASSFKGSSTDTQYF.

This chain connects TRBV12-2 to TRBJ2-3; no DNA check was done on the table's D call, TRBD2. TRBV12-2 is a pseudogene. CDR3 length equals 16 residues. The CDR3 is CASRLVLAGYTDTQYF. In DNA form, the CDR3 reads TGTGCAAGTCGCTTAGTACTAGCGGGGTACACAGATACGCAGTATTTT.

This chain links TRBV4-1 with TRBJ1-2; TRBD1 aligns across 8 bases. This CDR3 is 14 amino acids long. The trim removed 5 bases at V and 4 bases at J, leaving 6 bases unmatched. Germline-derived CDR1 and CDR2 are MGHRA and YSYEKL. In DNA form, the CDR3 reads TGCGCCAGCAGCGAGACAGGGGTTTCCTATGGCTACACCTTC. It is translated as CASSETGVSYGYTF.

This chain links TRBV14 with TRBJ2-1, with D unresolved. The germline CDR1 and CDR2 sequences are SGHDN and FVKESK. Trimming pared 0 bases from V and 2 bases from J, leaving 5 bases between. CDR3 size: 14 residues. In nucleotides, the CDR3 is TGTGCCAGCAGCCAAGAATCCACCTACAATGAGCAGTTCTTC. Its protein is CASSQESTYNEQFF.

J is TRBJ2-3 and V is TRBV30; D ambiguous. Germline lookup yields CDR1 GTSNPN and CDR2 SVGIG (reference sequence). CDR3 length: 11 residues. V was trimmed by 0 bases and J by 8 bases, leaving 6 bases between them. The CDR3: CAWSVLRTQYF. The CDR3 DNA reads as TGTGCCTGGAGTGTACTGCGTACGCAGTATTTT.

The CDR3 loop is CASSAVGQNSPLHF. As DNA, the CDR3 is TGTGCCAGCAGCGCCGTGGGCCAAAATTCACCCCTCCACTTT. J is TRBJ1-6 and V is TRBV7-9; D is undetermined. The germline CDR1 and CDR2 sequences are SEHNR and FQNEAQ (reference sequence). Trimming pared 5 bases from V and 7 bases from J, leaving 12 bases between. The CDR3 is made up of 14 amino acids.

V usage is TRBV5-6 and J usage is TRBJ2-1; 8 nucleotides line up with TRBD2. This CDR3 comprises 17 residues. The V gene's germline CDR1 is SGHDT and CDR2 YYEEEE. V dropped 2 bases and J dropped 1; count of bases not matched to a gene: 8. In DNA, the CDR3 is TGTGCCAGCAGCTTTTTCGCGGGGGGCTTATCCTACAATGAGCAGTTCTTC. Residues: CASSFFAGGLSYNEQFF.